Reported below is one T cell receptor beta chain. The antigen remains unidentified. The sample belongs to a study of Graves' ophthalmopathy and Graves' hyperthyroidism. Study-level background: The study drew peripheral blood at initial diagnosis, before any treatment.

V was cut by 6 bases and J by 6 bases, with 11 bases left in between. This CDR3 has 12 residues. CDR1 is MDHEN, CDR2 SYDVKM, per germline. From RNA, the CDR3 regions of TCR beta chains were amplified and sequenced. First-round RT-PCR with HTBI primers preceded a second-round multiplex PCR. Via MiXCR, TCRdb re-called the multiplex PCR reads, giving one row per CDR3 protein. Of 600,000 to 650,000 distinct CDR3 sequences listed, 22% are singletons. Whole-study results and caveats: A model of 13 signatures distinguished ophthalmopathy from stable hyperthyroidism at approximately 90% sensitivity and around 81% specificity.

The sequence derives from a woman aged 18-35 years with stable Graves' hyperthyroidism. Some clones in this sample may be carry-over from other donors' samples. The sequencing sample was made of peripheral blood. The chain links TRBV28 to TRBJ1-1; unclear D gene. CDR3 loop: CASSENKAEAFF. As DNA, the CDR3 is TGTGCCAGCAGCGAGAACAAAGCTGAAGCTTTCTTT.